These 7 T cell receptor beta chains were all obtained from the same sample, sequenced in a study of T-cell memory formation after mild COVID-19 (dated by TCRdb to the early 2020s). Preparation of the library involved 5' RACE. The instrument given in TCRdb is Illumina NovaSeq 6000. Clones were called with MiXCR by TCRdb after fastp trimmed the public reads at Q25, and only in-frame beta chains were retained. One record per CDR3 amino acid sequence lists the most common genes and DNA. This sample lists roughly 600,000 distinct CDR3 sequences; about a sixth were detected once. The ten most abundant clones make up around 12% of the sample. Sequenced input: PBMCs or a T cell subset sorted from them (not recorded which). The origin of the receptors is an adult woman who had mild COVID-19 (a few samples of this study predate the infection). The sample titles of this study are shuffled in the database, so cell type and time point are left out; the donor was told from shared clones.

This clonotype was counted only a few times. The chain carries TRBV7-3 and TRBJ2-1; D not certain. The V gene lost 5 bases and the J gene lost 0 bases, with 11 bases spanning the gap. In germline, CDR1 is SGHTA, CDR2 FQGTGA. The CDR3 has 15 amino acids. The CDR3: CASSRTPGSYNEQFF. CDR3 in DNA: TGTGCCAGCAGCCGAACCCCCGGCTCCTACAATGAGCAGTTCTTC. Using reference TRBV7-3 and TRBJ2-1 for the parts outside the CDR3, the full variable domain is GAGVSQTPSNKVTEKGKYVELRCDPISGHTALYWYRQSLGQGPEFLIYFQGTGAADDSGLPNDRFFAVRPEGSVSTLKIQRTERGDSAVYLCASSRTPGSYNEQFFGPGTRLTVL.

This clonotype was counted between two and nine times. V gene TRBV5-5 combines with J gene TRBJ1-2; D ambiguous. Trimming removed 0 bases at V and 7 bases at J, with 7 bases between. The CDR3 is made up of 12 amino acids. Germline V CDR1 and CDR2: SGHKS, YYEKEE (reference sequence). DNA of the CDR3: TGTGCCAGCAGCTTGGCGAGCGGTGGCTACACCTTC. The encoded protein is CASSLASGGYTF.

This clonotype appeared a few times. The chain carries TRBV7-6 and TRBJ2-3; 7 positions agree with TRBD2. The length of the CDR3 is 16 residues. J lost 2 bases, V lost 5 bases, and 10 bases had no gene match. Germline CDR1 and CDR2: SGHVS and FNYEAQ. CDR3 bases: TGTGCCAGCAGCCCCACGGGGGGAACCGCCACAGATACGCAGTATTTT. Amino acids: CASSPTGGTATDTQYF.

The rearrangement joins TRBV2 to TRBJ2-5; tentative D call: TRBD2 (6 bases). CDR1 is SNHLY, CDR2 FYNNEI, per germline. This CDR3 spans 14 amino acids. The V end lost 0 bases, the J end lost 14 bases, and 19 bases lay between the germline ends. CDR3 DNA sequence: TGTGCCAGCAGTGAAGCGCCTGGGCGCGCGGGGTATTACTTC. This codes for CASSEAPGRAGYYF. Drawing the rest from reference TRBV2 and TRBJ2-5, the complete variable domain is EPEVTQTPSHQVTQMGQEVILRCVPISNHLYFYWYRQILGQKVEFLVSFYNNEISEKSEIFDDQFSVERPDGSNFTLKIRSTKLEDSAMYFCASSEAPGRAGYYFGPGTRLLVL.

This chain uses TRBV6-1 with TRBJ1-5; 8 bases agree with TRBD1. Looked up from germline, CDR1 is MNHNS and CDR2 is SASEGT. The V segment lost 2 bases and the J segment 0 bases; nucleotides outside the gene matches: 9. The CDR3 runs 18 residues. CDR3 loop: CASSEMKGQAFSNQPQHF. CDR3 DNA: TGTGCCAGCAGTGAAATGAAGGGACAGGCGTTTAGCAATCAGCCCCAGCATTTT.

This clonotype has more than one count but fewer than ten. A much larger clone lies a single base off, so this may be a read error. The DNA for the CDR3 is TGTGCCAGCAGTGCGGGACTCCGTAAAGAGCAGTACTTC. Protein sequence: CASSAGLRKEQYF. V and J are TRBV6-6 and TRBJ2-7; perhaps TRBD2 as D (6 bases). The germline gives CDR1 MNHNY, CDR2 SVGAGI (reference sequence). The CDR3 consists of 13 residues. Deletions cut 5 bases from V and 7 bases from J, with 15 bases between.

The V gene is TRBV14, the J gene TRBJ2-7, with 7 bases lining up with TRBD1. V gave up 6 bases and J gave up 0 bases; unmatched junction bases: 11. Germline CDR1 SGHDN, CDR2 FVKESK. The CDR3 length is 16 residues. This CDR3 reads CASSPNWTGPSYEQYF. The CDR3, as DNA: TGTGCCAGCAGTCCTAATTGGACAGGACCCTCCTACGAGCAGTACTTC.